This entry features one T cell receptor (beta chain) sequence. Construction of the TCRbeta library involved unique molecular identifiers. TCRdb processed the PCR reads anew with MiXCR; each CDR3 protein has one entry. The data show 550,000 to 800,000 distinct CDR3 sequences, with about an eighth seen just once and about 0.77% held by the top ten. This sample is part of a study of T-cell reconstitution after alpha-beta-depleted transplantation in children. Germline assignment: CDR1 SQVTM and CDR2 ANQGSEA. The CDR3 is made up of 14 amino acids. V shed 8 bases and J 4 bases; nucleotides not matched to a gene: 8.

The starting material was PBMCs, obtained before TCRalphabeta/CD19-depleted stem cell transplant. The source is a girl aged 2-15 years with congenital amegakaryocytic thrombocytopenia, due to receive a stem cell transplant. J is TRBJ2-2 and V is TRBV29-1; 9 bases are shared with TRBD1. This CDR3 is CSFLGQGSTGELFF. The CDR3 nucleotides are TGCAGCTTCCTGGGACAGGGAAGCACCGGGGAGCTGTTTTTT.